This T cell receptor (beta chain) was retrieved from a study of beta chain features in type 1 diabetes. Details on this clone: Its specificity is unknown.

General observations from the study: Within each of all four CD4+ subsets, Type 1 diabetes patients had TCRB CDR3s that were moderately but significantly shorter.

Expressed TCRB transcripts got sequenced, as all isolated RNA was reverse transcribed. Repertoires were generated with immunoSEQ multiplex PCR, while TCRdb's copy carries only in-frame clones and drops some. Seen here are hundreds of thousands of clones, more than 13% observed once, and the top ten hold 0.035% to 0.045%. The CDR3 sequence is 15 residues long. The chain carries TRBV1 and TRBJ2-1; TRBD2, the table's D call, lacks a check against the DNA. TRBV1 is designated a pseudogene. The sequencing input was naive CD4+ T cells from blood. This sequence was found in a man younger than 35 with type 1 diabetes. The CDR3 region is CTSSQETRRWNEQFF. CDR3 nucleotide sequence: TGCACCAGCAGCCAAGAAACTCGCCGTTGGAATGAGCAGTTCTTC.